The 23 T cell receptor beta chains listed next were all sequenced from one sample in a study of T cell responses to AZD1222 COVID-19 vaccine. Only in-frame clones appear in the TCRdb table, and some are missing; sequencing was by immunoSEQ multiplex PCR. Here the sample spans some 81,000 clones, over 75% being singletons. The sample consisted of peripheral blood, taken 28 days after the second AZD1222 dose. Source of these receptors: an adult who received the AZD1222 COVID-19 vaccine.

The chain employs TRBV6-5 and TRBJ2-7; D may correspond to TRBD1 or TRBD2 (6 bases each). Trimming cost V 7 bases and J 5 bases, with 15 bases left between them. Germline CDR1 MNHEY, CDR2 SVGAGI. The CDR3 extends over 13 amino acids. The chain's CDR3 is CASTEARGDEQYF. In DNA form, the CDR3 reads TGTGCCAGCACCGAGGCAAGGGGGGACGAGCAGTACTTC.

The J gene is TRBJ1-1, the V gene TRBV5-4; D is undetermined. Germline CDR1 SGHNT, CDR2 YYREEE (reference sequence). CDR3 length: 12 residues. The V end lost 0 bases, the J end lost 5 bases, and 5 bases lay between the germline ends. The DNA of the CDR3 is TGTGCCAGCAGCTTGGTGGGAACTGAAGCTTTCTTT. Protein product: CASSLVGTEAFF.

V and J are TRBV4-2 and TRBJ2-7, with 9 positions matching TRBD1. There are 15 residues in the CDR3. The trim removed 0 bases at V and 5 bases at J, leaving 5 bases unmatched. Germline V gene sequence: CDR1 LGHNA, CDR2 YNFKEQ. The DNA for the CDR3 is TGTGCCAGCAGCCAAGAGGACAGGGGAACGGACGAGCAGTACTTC. As protein: CASSQEDRGTDEQYF.

V gene TRBV5-1 combines with J gene TRBJ1-5; the match to TRBD1 covers 8 bases. Looked up from germline, CDR1 is SGHRS and CDR2 is YFSETQ. The CDR3 contains 14 residues. Germline trimming cut 4 bases from V and 6 bases from J; bases unmatched to any gene: 6. The CDR3 sequence: CASSQTGDSQPQHF. The CDR3 DNA reads as TGCGCCAGCAGCCAGACAGGGGACAGTCAGCCCCAGCATTTT.

The J gene is TRBJ1-1, the V gene TRBV29-1; possible D gene TRBD1, 5 bases. Trimming removed 4 bases at V and 0 bases at J, with 15 bases between. Germline V lookup: CDR1 SQVTM, CDR2 ANQGSEA. The CDR3 sequence is 15 residues long. CDR3 residues: CSVVIGAAVNTEAFF. The CDR3 nucleotides are TGCAGCGTTGTAATAGGGGCGGCCGTGAACACTGAAGCTTTCTTT.

This chain uses TRBV3-1 (or the pseudogene TRBV3-2) with TRBJ2-1, with TRBD1 as a possible D gene (5 bases). This CDR3 region has 14 residues. Trimming stripped 7 bases from V and 3 bases from J, with 13 bases between. In germline, CDR1 is LGHDT, CDR2 YNNKEL (reference sequence). CDR3 nucleotide sequence: TGTGCCAGCACTGAGGCAGGGAACTACAATGAGCAGTTCTTC. Its translation is CASTEAGNYNEQFF.

The V and J genes are TRBV9 and TRBJ1-2, with D tentatively TRBD1 (6 bases). Trimming took off 2 bases at V and 8 bases at J, with 13 bases between the two ends. This CDR3 is built from 13 residues. Germline CDR1 is SGDLS and CDR2 is YYNGEE. The CDR3 nucleotides are TGTGCCAGCAGCGTTCCGACAGGCAGCGGCTACACCTTC. Protein: CASSVPTGSGYTF.

The rearrangement links TRBV30 to TRBJ1-2, with D maybe TRBD1 (5 bases). Germline V lookup: CDR1 GTSNPN, CDR2 SVGIG (reference sequence). CDR3 length equals 13 residues. Between the trimmed V and J ends, which lost 2 bases and 7 bases, there was a span of 14 bases. Here the CDR3 DNA reads TGTGCCTGGAGTCCCGGTTATGGGGGTGGCTACACCTTC. Amino acids: CAWSPGYGGGYTF. Full variable domain (outside the CDR3, taken from reference TRBV30 and TRBJ1-2): SQTIHQWPATLVQPVGSPLSLECTVEGTSNPNLYWYRQAAGRGLQLLFYSVGIGQISSEVPQNLSASRPQDRQFILSSKKLLLSDSGFYLCAWSPGYGGGYTFGSGTRLTVV.

The CDR3 region has the DNA TGTGCCAGCTCAACGGCACTCACTGAAGCTTTCTTT. It encodes CASSTALTEAFF. V gene TRBV18 combines with J gene TRBJ1-1; D gene ambiguous. The length of the CDR3 is 12 residues. V lost 5 bases, J lost 4 bases, and 8 bases lay in between. Germline V lookup: CDR1 KGHSH, CDR2 LQKENI.

The chain combines TRBV7-2 with TRBJ1-2; the D gene is possibly TRBD1 (5 bases). The CDR3 has 13 amino acids. From germline, CDR1 is SGHTA and CDR2 FQGNSA. With 5 bases removed from V and 8 bases from J, the gap between germline ends came to 15 bases. CDR3 residues: CASSRGTEQGYTF. DNA of the CDR3: TGTGCCAGCAGCCGCGGGACCGAACAGGGCTACACCTTC.

This sequence joins TRBV28 and TRBJ2-7; D is unclear. Trimming left V 3 bases short and J 7 bases short, with 16 bases between. Per the germline V gene, CDR1 is MDHEN and CDR2 is SYDVKM. The CDR3 contains 14 residues. CDR3 sequence reads: CASSFARSLPEQYF. In nucleotides, the CDR3 is TGTGCCAGCAGTTTTGCCCGCTCCCTTCCGGAGCAGTACTTC.

The chain has TRBV3-1 (or the pseudogene TRBV3-2) and TRBJ1-1, with a weak D call TRBD1 (6 bases). CDR3 length equals 12 residues. The V gene's germline CDR1 is LGHDT and CDR2 YNNKEL (reference sequence). V lost 3 bases, J lost 9 bases, and 11 bases lay in between. As DNA, the CDR3 is TGTGCCAGCAGCCAGGACAGTCGTCAAGCTTTCTTT. Translated: CASSQDSRQAFF.

Here the CDR3 DNA reads TGTGCCAGCAGCACGTTACAGGGCCAGGCAACTAATGAAAAACTGTTTTTT. Its translation is CASSTLQGQATNEKLFF. This chain uses TRBV28 with TRBJ1-4; weak D call: TRBD1 (6 bases). The CDR3 loop spans 17 amino acids. Germline CDR1 and CDR2: MDHEN and SYDVKM. Trimming shortened V by 6 bases and J by 0 bases, and 17 bases separated the two germline ends.

The chain couples TRBV4-1 to TRBJ1-1; maybe TRBD1 (5 bases). There are 13 residues in the CDR3. V was shortened by 4 bases and J by 5 bases, with 11 bases between the two germline ends. From germline, CDR1 is MGHRA and CDR2 YSYEKL. CDR3 nucleotides: TGCGCCAGCAGCCCCCAGGGAGCTACTGAAGCTTTCTTT. This sequence encodes CASSPQGATEAFF.

The chain uses TRBV5-6 and TRBJ2-3; D remains unclear. Germline values: CDR1 SGHDT, CDR2 YYEEEE. Between the trimmed V and J ends, which lost 4 bases and 1 base, there was a span of 1 base. This CDR3 has 11 residues. As DNA, the CDR3 is TGTGCCAGCAGCCGCACAGATACGCAGTATTTT. Its protein is CASSRTDTQYF.

This clone showed up many times. J is TRBJ2-3 and V is TRBV19; 7 bases align to TRBD2. Germline V CDR1 and CDR2: LNHDA, SQIVND (reference sequence). This CDR3 contains 12 residues. Germline trimming cut 4 bases from V and 9 bases from J; bases unmatched to any gene: 4. Written as DNA, the CDR3 is TGTGCCAGTAGTAGGGGGGAGGGGACGCAGTATTTT. Residues: CASSRGEGTQYF.

The V and J genes are TRBV19 and TRBJ1-3; D is perhaps TRBD1 (5 bases). The germline gives CDR1 LNHDA, CDR2 SQIVND (reference sequence). V lost 8 bases to trimming and J lost 2 bases, with 13 bases between them. The CDR3 totals 14 residues. This CDR3 is CASSGTGAGNTIYF. Here the CDR3 DNA reads TGTGCCAGTTCAGGGACCGGGGCTGGAAACACCATATATTTT.

The chain links TRBV7-2 to TRBJ2-7, with 9 positions matching TRBD2. This CDR3 contains 15 residues. Germline-derived CDR1 and CDR2 are SGHTA and FQGNSA. The ends lost 3 bases at V and 2 bases at J; junction bases unmatched: 5. CDR3 in DNA: TGTGCCAGCAGCTTCTATAGCGGGGGTACCTACGAGCAGTACTTC. Its protein product is CASSFYSGGTYEQYF.

A single count supports this clone. The V gene is TRBV4-2, the J gene TRBJ1-4, with D possibly TRBD1 on 5 matching bases. The V end lost 2 bases, the J end lost 5 bases, and 15 bases lay between the germline ends. This CDR3 spans 16 amino acids. Germline lookup yields CDR1 LGHNA and CDR2 YNFKEQ. The CDR3 region is CASSQNSIRDNEKLFF. The CDR3 DNA reads as TGTGCCAGCAGCCAAAATTCAATTCGGGACAATGAAAAACTGTTTTTT.

V usage is TRBV19 and J usage is TRBJ2-5; D is unclear. Trimming stripped 4 bases from V and 5 bases from J, with 14 bases between. CDR1 LNHDA and CDR2 SQIVND come from the germline V gene (reference sequence). This CDR3 is built from 14 residues. The CDR3 here is CASSRIFGLETQYF. The CDR3 DNA sequence: TGTGCCAGTAGTAGGATCTTTGGTCTGGAGACCCAGTACTTC. Using reference TRBV19 and TRBJ2-5 for the parts outside the CDR3, the full variable domain is DGGITQSPKYLFRKEGQNVTLSCEQNLNHDAMYWYRQDPGQGLRLIYYSQIVNDFQKGDIAEGYSVSREKKESFPLTVTSAQKNPTAFYLCASSRIFGLETQYFGPGTRLLVL.

V is TRBV20-1 and J is TRBJ1-2, with D possibly being TRBD1 (5 bases). This CDR3 spans 13 amino acids. Trimming shortened V by 3 bases and J by 1 base, and 9 bases separated the two germline ends. The germline CDR1 and CDR2 sequences are DFQATT and SNEGSKA (reference sequence). The CDR3 spells CSASMGLNYGYTF. The CDR3 DNA sequence: TGCAGTGCTAGTATGGGGCTTAACTATGGCTACACCTTC.

The rearrangement uses TRBV5-4 and TRBJ2-3; D is possibly TRBD2 (6 bases). The CDR3 extends over 15 amino acids. The ends were cut back, 0 bases at V and 0 bases at J, with 8 bases in the middle. Germline V gene data show CDR1 as SGHNT and CDR2 as YYREEE (reference sequence). CDR3 bases: TGTGCCAGCAGCTTGGATCGGGAGAGCACAGATACGCAGTATTTT. Its protein is CASSLDRESTDTQYF.

This chain links TRBV5-1 with TRBJ1-4; D not certain. V gave up 1 base and J gave up 4 bases, with 11 bases separating them. Germline CDR1 reads SGHRS; CDR2 reads YFSETQ. The CDR3 has 15 residues. This CDR3 is CASSLNVQLNEKLFF. The DNA of the CDR3 is TGCGCCAGCAGCTTGAATGTACAGCTTAATGAAAAACTGTTTTTT.